The following is a T cell receptor (beta chain) sequence with its context. This record comes from a study of technical replicates of blood from several donors. Trimming took 7 bases from V and 6 from J; bases not matched to a gene: 12. Germline V CDR1 and CDR2: SQVTM, ANQGSEA. The CDR3 has 13 amino acids. Method: immunoSEQ multiplex PCR; TCRdb's copy keeps in-frame clones and lacks some. The table records about 100,000 clones, 90% to 97% of them present only once. Source material: T cells isolated from PBMCs. The chain has TRBV29-1 and TRBJ2-7, with 7 bases fitting TRBD2. The sequence was collected from a human donor in good health. The CDR3: CSGSGTTASEQYF. The CDR3 DNA sequence: TGCAGCGGATCCGGGACTACAGCGTCCGAGCAGTACTTC.